This paragraph covers one T cell receptor (beta chain) sequence. Antigen: not known. The data are from a study of shared clonotypes between healthy human individuals. Study in general: Three CD4 naive, three CD4 memory, two CD8 naive and one CD8 memory plate were used per donor.

The repertoire was sequenced with immunoSEQ multiplex PCR; TCRdb's copy has only in-frame clones and lacks some. Here the sample spans approximately 1,500,000 clones, around 95% being singletons. The study, taken as a whole, reports: It was anticipated that sequencing depth would influence how many clonotypes donors shared. Naive subsets, compared against memory subsets, generally had larger estimated richness values.

Donation came from healthy HIV-negative adults that had no recent acute infections or vaccinations. Germline V CDR1 and CDR2: SEHNR, FQNEAQ (reference sequence). The CDR3 is made up of 18 amino acids. The V end was cut by 1 base, the J end by 0 bases, with 16 bases between. This clonotype was obtained from a young man in good health. The sequenced material came from naive CD4+ T cells sorted from blood. Subset noted: CD45RA+ positively selected. The V gene is TRBV7-9, the J gene TRBJ1-3; no firm D call. The CDR3 DNA follows: TGTGCCAGCAGCTTAGTCATGGCTATCCTCAACTCTGGAAACACCATATATTTT. It specifies CASSLVMAILNSGNTIYF.